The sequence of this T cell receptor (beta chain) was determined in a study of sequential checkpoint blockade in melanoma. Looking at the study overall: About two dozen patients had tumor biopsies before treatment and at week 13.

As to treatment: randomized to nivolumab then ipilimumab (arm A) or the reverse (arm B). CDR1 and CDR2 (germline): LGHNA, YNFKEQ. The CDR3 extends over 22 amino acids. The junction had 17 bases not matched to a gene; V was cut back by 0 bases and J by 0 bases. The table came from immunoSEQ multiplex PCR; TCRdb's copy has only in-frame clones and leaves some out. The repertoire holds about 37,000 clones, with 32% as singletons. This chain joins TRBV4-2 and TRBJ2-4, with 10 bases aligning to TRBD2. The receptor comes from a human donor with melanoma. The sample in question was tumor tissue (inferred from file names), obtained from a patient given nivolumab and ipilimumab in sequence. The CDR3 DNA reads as TGTGCCAGCAGCCAAGACCCCCAGGCTAGCGGGAGTATGAAGGGAGCCAAAAACATTCAGTACTTC. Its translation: CASSQDPQASGSMKGAKNIQYF.